The 3 T cell receptor beta chains reported below all come from one sample, sequenced in a study of post-analysis software for immune sequencing data. These receptors are not linked to any known antigen. Every TCR beta cDNA library bore unique molecular identifiers. TCRdb itself ran the PCR reads through MiXCR, one entry per CDR3 protein. The sample yields about half a million distinct CDR3 sequences, 45% seen once. Study-level points and caveats: Five or six TRBV segments, TRBV5-6, TRBV5-1 and TRBV20-1 among them, were found more frequent in patients than controls.

Material: blood. The receptors were sampled from a girl between 10 and 17 years old with multiple sclerosis.

J is TRBJ2-3 and V is TRBV9; TRBD2 matches 8 bases. The CDR3 is 16 residues long. V was clipped by 0 bases and J by 4 bases; unmatched bases: 7. The V gene's germline CDR1 is SGDLS and CDR2 YYNGEE. The CDR3 sequence is CASSVASAGVADTQYF. The DNA of the CDR3 is TGTGCCAGCAGCGTAGCTTCAGCGGGAGTAGCAGATACGCAGTATTTT.

This clonotype appeared a few times. The genes are TRBV14 and TRBJ2-7; 7 bases agree with TRBD1. The V gene end was trimmed by 4 bases and the J gene end by 3 bases; junction bases not matched to a gene: 9. The germline gives CDR1 SGHDN, CDR2 FVKESK. The CDR3 totals 15 residues. DNA for the CDR3: TGTGCCAGCAGCCCCTTGGGACAGTCGGACTACGAGCAGTACTTC. This codes for CASSPLGQSDYEQYF.

V gene TRBV28 combines with J gene TRBJ2-1; TRBD2 is a possible D gene (5 bases). The CDR3 extends over 18 amino acids. The V gene's germline CDR1 is MDHEN and CDR2 SYDVKM. V dropped 0 bases and J dropped 5 bases, with 20 bases sitting between them. CDR3 amino acids: CASSLWSLYRAADNEQFF. CDR3 sequence (DNA): TGTGCCAGCAGTTTATGGTCCCTCTATCGCGCAGCGGACAATGAGCAGTTCTTC. The variable domain in full, completed from reference TRBV28 and TRBJ2-1, reads DVKVTQSSRYLVKRTGEKVFLECVQDMDHENMFWYRQDPGLGLRLIYFSYDVKMKEKGDIPEGYSVSREKKERFSLILESASTNQTSMYLCASSLWSLYRAADNEQFFGPGTRLTVL.